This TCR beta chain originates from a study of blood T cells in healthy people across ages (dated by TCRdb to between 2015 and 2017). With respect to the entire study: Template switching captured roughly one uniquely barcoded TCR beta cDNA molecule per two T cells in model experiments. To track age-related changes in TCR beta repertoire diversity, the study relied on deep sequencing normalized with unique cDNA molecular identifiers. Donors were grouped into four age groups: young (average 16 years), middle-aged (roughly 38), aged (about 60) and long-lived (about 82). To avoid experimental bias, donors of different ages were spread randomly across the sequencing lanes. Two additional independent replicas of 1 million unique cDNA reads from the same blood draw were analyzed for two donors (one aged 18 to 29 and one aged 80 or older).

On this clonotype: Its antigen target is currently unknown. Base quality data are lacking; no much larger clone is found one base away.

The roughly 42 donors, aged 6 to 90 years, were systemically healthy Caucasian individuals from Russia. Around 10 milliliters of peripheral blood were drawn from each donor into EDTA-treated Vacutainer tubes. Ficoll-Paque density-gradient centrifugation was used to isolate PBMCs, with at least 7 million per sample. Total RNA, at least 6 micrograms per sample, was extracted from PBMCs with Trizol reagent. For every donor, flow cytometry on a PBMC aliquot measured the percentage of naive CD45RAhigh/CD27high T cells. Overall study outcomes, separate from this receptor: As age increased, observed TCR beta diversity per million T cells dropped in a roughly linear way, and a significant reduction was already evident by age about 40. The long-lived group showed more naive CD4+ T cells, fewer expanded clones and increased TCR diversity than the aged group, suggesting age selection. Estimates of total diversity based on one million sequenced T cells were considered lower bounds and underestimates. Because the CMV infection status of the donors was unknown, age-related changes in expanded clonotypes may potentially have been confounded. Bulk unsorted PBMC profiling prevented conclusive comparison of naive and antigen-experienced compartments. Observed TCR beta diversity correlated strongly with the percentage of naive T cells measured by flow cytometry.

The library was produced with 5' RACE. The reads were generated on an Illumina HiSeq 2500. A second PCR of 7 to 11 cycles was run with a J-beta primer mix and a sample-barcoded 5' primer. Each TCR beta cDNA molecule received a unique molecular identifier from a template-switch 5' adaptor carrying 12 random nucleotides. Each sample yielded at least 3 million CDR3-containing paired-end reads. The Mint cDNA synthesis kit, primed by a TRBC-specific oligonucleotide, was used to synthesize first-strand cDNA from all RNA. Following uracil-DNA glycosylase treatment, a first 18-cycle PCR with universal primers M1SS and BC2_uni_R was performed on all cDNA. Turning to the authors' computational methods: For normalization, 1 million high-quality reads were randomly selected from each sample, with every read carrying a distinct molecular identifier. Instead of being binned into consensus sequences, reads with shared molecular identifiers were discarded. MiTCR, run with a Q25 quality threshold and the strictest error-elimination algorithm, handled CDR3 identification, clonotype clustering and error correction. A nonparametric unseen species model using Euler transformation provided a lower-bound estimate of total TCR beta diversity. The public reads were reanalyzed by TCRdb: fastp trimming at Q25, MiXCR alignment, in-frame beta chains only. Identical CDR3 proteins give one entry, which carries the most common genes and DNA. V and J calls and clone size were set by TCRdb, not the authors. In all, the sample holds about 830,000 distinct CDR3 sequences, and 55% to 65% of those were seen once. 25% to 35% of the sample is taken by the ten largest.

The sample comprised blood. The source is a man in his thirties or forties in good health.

The base sequence is TGTGCCAGCAGTGTCCAGGGGGCGAGTGGGGGCCAGCCCCAGCATTTT. The translation is CASSVQGASGGQPQHF. The V gene is TRBV6-1 and the J gene is TRBJ1-5, with 8 central nucleotides matching TRBD1. Compared with germline, V lacks 4 bases and J lacks 7 bases; bases without a gene match: 12. According to the germline V gene, CDR1 reads MNHNS and CDR2 reads SASEGT. Measured from the cysteine to the phenylalanine, the CDR3 is 16 residues long. Solely the CDR3 DNA is kept, with 48 bases framed from the first base.